The 10 T cell receptor beta chains below all came from one sample that was sequenced in a study of a mutant IDH1 vaccine in newly diagnosed glioma. The protocol was immunoSEQ multiplex PCR, while the TCRdb copy is restricted to in-frame clones and leaves out a portion. The table lists more than 50,000 clones, around 60% of them singletons. Sample time point: week 47, end of study. Vaccination comprised doses that each held 300 ug of mutant IDH1 20-mer peptide, plus topical imiquimod. Their recognized antigens are unknown. The material was peripheral blood mononuclear cells (PBMCs), obtained from a glioma patient whose treatment included an IDH1 peptide vaccine. These TCRs come from a man aged 35-49 years with glioma. Some clones in this sample may be carry-over from other donors' samples.

The chain joins TRBV30 to TRBJ1-5, with D maybe TRBD1 (6 bases). The CDR3 runs 15 residues. Germline V gives CDR1 GTSNPN, CDR2 SVGIG (reference sequence). V dropped 3 bases and J dropped 3 bases, with 15 bases sitting between them. The CDR3 region is CAWSPSTGFNQPQHF. The CDR3 bases are TGTGCCTGGAGCCCCTCGACAGGCTTCAATCAGCCCCAGCATTTT.

V and J are TRBV9 and TRBJ2-3; 8 bases align to TRBD2. The CDR3 consists of 16 residues. The V and J ends lost 0 bases and 7 bases, in that order; junction bases with no gene match: 10. Germline loops: CDR1 SGDLS, CDR2 YYNGEE. The CDR3 DNA reads TGTGCCAGCAGCGTAGTTGGGCGGGGGGACGCAAATACGCAGTATTTT. Its protein is CASSVVGRGDANTQYF.

The chain recombines TRBV5-1 with TRBJ1-1; D remains ambiguous. The V gene's germline CDR1 is SGHRS and CDR2 YFSETQ. V gave up 4 bases and J gave up 1 base, with 11 bases separating them. The CDR3 is 14 amino acids. CDR3 amino acids: CASSVDGRNTEAFF. The CDR3 DNA sequence: TGCGCCAGCAGCGTGGACGGGAGGAACACTGAAGCTTTCTTT.

The V gene is TRBV7-9, the J gene TRBJ1-6, with TRBD1 as a possible D gene (5 bases). The V and J ends lost 2 bases and 5 bases respectively, with 13 bases between them. CDR3 size: 16 residues. The V gene's germline CDR1 is SEHNR and CDR2 FQNEAQ (reference sequence). CDR3 in DNA: TGTGCCAGCAGCTTAAGGGACGGGGGTAATAATTCACCCCTCCACTTT. Encoded protein: CASSLRDGGNNSPLHF.

This clone occurred a few times. Other DNA sequences within the sample encode an identical CDR3. The CDR3 is CASSMGTEAFF. The CDR3 region has the DNA TGTGCCAGTAGCATGGGCACTGAAGCTTTCTTT. The V and J genes are TRBV19 and TRBJ1-1, with no clear D. Germline assignment: CDR1 LNHDA and CDR2 SQIVND (reference sequence). Trimming pared 6 bases from V and 4 bases from J, leaving 6 bases between. There are 11 residues in the CDR3. Full variable domain (outside the CDR3, taken from reference TRBV19 and TRBJ1-1): DGGITQSPKYLFRKEGQNVTLSCEQNLNHDAMYWYRQDPGQGLRLIYYSQIVNDFQKGDIAEGYSVSREKKESFPLTVTSAQKNPTAFYLCASSMGTEAFFGQGTRLTVV.

This rearrangement joins TRBV9 to TRBJ2-1; D is unresolved. Trimming removed 1 base from V and 10 bases from J, with 12 bases in between. Germline V CDR1 and CDR2: SGDLS, YYNGEE. The CDR3 covers 13 residues. The CDR3 region has the DNA TGTGCCAGCAGCGTACTTGGTAAGGAGGAGCAGTTCTTC. Translated, it gives CASSVLGKEEQFF.

The chain carries TRBV9 and TRBJ1-6; D gene uncertain. The germline gives CDR1 SGDLS, CDR2 YYNGEE. There are 15 residues in the CDR3. Deletions cut 0 bases from V and 9 bases from J, with 13 bases between. The DNA of the CDR3 is TGTGCCAGCAGCGTAGATCACTCCTGGGGTTCACCCCTCCACTTT. Amino acid sequence: CASSVDHSWGSPLHF.

The chain uses TRBV4-1 and TRBJ2-1; D uncertain. Looked up from germline, CDR1 is MGHRA and CDR2 is YSYEKL. The germline V and J ends were trimmed by 3 bases and 5 bases, with 2 bases remaining between them. The CDR3 covers 11 residues. CDR3 in amino acids: CASSHNNEQFF. The DNA for the CDR3 is TGCGCCAGCAGCCATAACAATGAGCAGTTCTTC.

The rearrangement uses TRBV29-1 and TRBJ1-2; TRBD1 agrees at 9 bases. V was pared by 6 bases and J by 6 bases, with 20 bases of the junction left unmatched. The length of the CDR3 is 17 residues. Per the germline V gene, CDR1 is SQVTM and CDR2 is ANQGSEA. The CDR3 loop reads CSVAPEVWGTGHDGYTF. CDR3 bases: TGCAGCGTAGCCCCCGAAGTATGGGGGACAGGGCACGATGGCTACACCTTC.

The rearrangement uses TRBV18 and TRBJ2-1; 11 bases align to TRBD2. The V gene end was trimmed by 6 bases and the J gene end by 10 bases; junction bases not matched to a gene: 8. Germline CDR1 is KGHSH and CDR2 is LQKENI. The CDR3 has 14 residues. As DNA, the CDR3 is TGTGCCAGCTCCCTATCTAGCGGGGGGCCGGAGCAGTTCTTC. The encoded protein is CASSLSSGGPEQFF.